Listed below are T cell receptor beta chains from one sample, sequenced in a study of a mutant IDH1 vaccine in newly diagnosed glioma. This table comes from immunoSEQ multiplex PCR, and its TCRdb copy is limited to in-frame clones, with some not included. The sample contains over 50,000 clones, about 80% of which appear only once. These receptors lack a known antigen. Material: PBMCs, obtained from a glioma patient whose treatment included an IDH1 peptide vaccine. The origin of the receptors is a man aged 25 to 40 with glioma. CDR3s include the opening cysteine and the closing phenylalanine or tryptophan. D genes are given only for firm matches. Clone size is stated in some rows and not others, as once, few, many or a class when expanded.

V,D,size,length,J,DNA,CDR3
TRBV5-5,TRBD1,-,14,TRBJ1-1,TGTGCCAGCAGCTTGAGACAGGGGAAGACTGAAGCTTTCTTT,CASSLRQGKTEAFF
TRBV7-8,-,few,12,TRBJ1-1,TGTGCCAGCAGCTTAGCGACCACTGAAGCTTTCTTT,CASSLATTEAFF
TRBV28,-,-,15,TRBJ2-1,TGTGCCAGCAGTCCGCCCCACGGGGTCTACAATGAGCAGTTCTTC,CASSPPHGVYNEQFF
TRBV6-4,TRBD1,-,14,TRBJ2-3,TGTGCCAGCAGTGACTCAACAGGGGCAGATACGCAGTATTTT,CASSDSTGADTQYF
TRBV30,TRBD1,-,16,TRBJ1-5,TGTGCCTGGAGTGTAGGGGGCGCGGTGAGCAATCAGCCCCAGCATTTT,CAWSVGGAVSNQPQHF
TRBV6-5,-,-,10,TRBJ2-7,TGTGCGGCAGGGCTCCACGAGCAGTACTTC,CAAGLHEQYF
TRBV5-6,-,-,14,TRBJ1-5,TGTGCCAGCAGCTATATGGATAGCAATCAGCCCCAGCATTTT,CASSYMDSNQPQHF
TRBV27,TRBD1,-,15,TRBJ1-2,TGTGCCAGCAGTTTAGGCCCCGGCAGGGGGTATGGCTACACCTTC,CASSLGPGRGYGYTF
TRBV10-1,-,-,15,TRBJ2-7,TGCGCCAGCAGTGTTCAGCAGGGCCTTACCTACGAGCAGTACTTC,CASSVQQGLTYEQYF
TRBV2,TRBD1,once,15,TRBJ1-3,TGTGCCAGCAGCGTACAGGGGGCTCCGGGAAACACCATATATTTT,CASSVQGAPGNTIYF
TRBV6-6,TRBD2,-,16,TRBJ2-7,TGTGCCAGCAGTTACTCGGGGCGGGGGGACTCCTACGAGCAGTACTTC,CASSYSGRGDSYEQYF
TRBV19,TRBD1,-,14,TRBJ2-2,TGTGCCAGTGCCGGGACAGGGAACACCGGGGAGCTGTTTTTT,CASAGTGNTGELFF
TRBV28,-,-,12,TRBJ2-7,TGTGCCAGCAGCCTCGTAGGCTACGAGCAGTACTTC,CASSLVGYEQYF
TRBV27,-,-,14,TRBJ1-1,TGTGCCAGCAGTTTTGGGAGGGCGGACACTGAAGCTTTCTTT,CASSFGRADTEAFF
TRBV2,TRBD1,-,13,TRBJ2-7,TGTGCCAGCAGGTGGGACAGGACCAACGAGCAGTACTTC,CASRWDRTNEQYF
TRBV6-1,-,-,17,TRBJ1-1,TGTGCCAGCAGTGTCCCAGGGGTCTTTGGAATGAACACTGAAGCTTTCTTT,CASSVPGVFGMNTEAFF
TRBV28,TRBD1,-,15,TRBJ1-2,TGTGCCAGCAGTGTGGGGACAGGTACTAACTATGGCTACACCTTC,CASSVGTGTNYGYTF
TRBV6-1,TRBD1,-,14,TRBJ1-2,TGTGCCAGCAGTCTACAGGGGGCTAACTATGGCTACACCTTC,CASSLQGANYGYTF
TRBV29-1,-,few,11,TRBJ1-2,TGCAGCGTTGAATCAGGGGACGGCTACACCTTC,CSVESGDGYTF
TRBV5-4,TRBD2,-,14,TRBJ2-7,TGTGCCAGCAGCGTGGGACTAGCGGGACGGGAGCAGTACTTC,CASSVGLAGREQYF
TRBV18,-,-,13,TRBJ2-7,TGTGCCAGCTCACCCGGGCCGGGACGCGAGCAGTACTTC,CASSPGPGREQYF
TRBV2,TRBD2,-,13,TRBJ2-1,TGTGCCAGCAAGGCGGGGGAGTACAATGAGCAGTTCTTC,CASKAGEYNEQFF
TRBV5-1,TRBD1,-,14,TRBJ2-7,TGCGCCAGCAGCCCGGGACAGACCTCCTACGAGCAGTACTTC,CASSPGQTSYEQYF
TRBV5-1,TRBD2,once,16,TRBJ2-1,TGCGCCAGCAGCACCAACGGGGGGAAGTCCTACAATGAGCAGTTCTTC,CASSTNGGKSYNEQFF
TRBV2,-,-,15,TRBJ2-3,TGTGCCAGCAGTGAAACGCCCCTTAGCACAGATACGCAGTATTTT,CASSETPLSTDTQYF
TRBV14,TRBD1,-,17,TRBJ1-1,TGTGCCAGCAGCCCAACGCTTTGGGGACAGGGGAGGTCTGAAGCTTTCTTT,CASSPTLWGQGRSEAFF
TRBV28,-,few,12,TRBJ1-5,TGTGCCAGCAGTCCCCTAGGTCGGCCCCAGCATTTT,CASSPLGRPQHF
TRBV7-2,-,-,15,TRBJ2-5,TGTGCCAGCAGCTTAGGGTGGGGTTACCCGGGGACCCAGTACTTC,CASSLGWGYPGTQYF
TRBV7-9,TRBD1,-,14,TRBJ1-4,TGTGCCAGCAGCTTCCAGACAGGGAGGGAAAAACTGTTTTTT,CASSFQTGREKLFF
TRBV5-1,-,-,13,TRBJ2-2,TGCGCCAGCCGACTAGGGGACACCGGGGAGCTGTTTTTT,CASRLGDTGELFF
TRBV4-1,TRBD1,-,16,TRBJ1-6,TGCGCCAGCAGCCACACAACCGGGACAGTTAATTCACCCCTCCACTTT,CASSHTTGTVNSPLHF
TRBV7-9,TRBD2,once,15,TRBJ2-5,TGTGCCAGCAGCTTAGGGCTAGCGGAGCAAGAGACCCAGTACTTC,CASSLGLAEQETQYF
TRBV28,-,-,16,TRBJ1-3,TGTGCCAGCAGCTCCTCGGGACCCTACTCTGGAAACACCATATATTTT,CASSSSGPYSGNTIYF
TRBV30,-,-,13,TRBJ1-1,TGTGCCTGGAGTGTACAAGTGAACACTGAAGCTTTCTTT,CAWSVQVNTEAFF
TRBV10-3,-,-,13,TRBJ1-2,TGTGCCATCAGGCAGGAGTTATGGTATGGCTACACCTTC,CAIRQELWYGYTF
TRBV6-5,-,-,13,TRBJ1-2,TGTGCCAGCAGTTACGAGGGGACGAATGGCTACACCTTC,CASSYEGTNGYTF
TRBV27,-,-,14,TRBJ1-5,TGTGCCAGCAGTTTTCGGGCAGATAATCAGCCCCAGCATTTT,CASSFRADNQPQHF
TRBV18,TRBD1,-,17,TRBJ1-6,TGTGCCAGCTCACCAGACAGGGGGCCCCTTCTCTCGTCACCCCTCCACTTT,CASSPDRGPLLSSPLHF
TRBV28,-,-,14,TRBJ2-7,TGTGCCAGCAGTTTAGCAGGGGATAGGCACGAGCAGTACTTC,CASSLAGDRHEQYF
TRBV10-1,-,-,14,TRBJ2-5,TGCGCCAGCAGTGGGCAGGGCTCTCCGGAGACCCAGTACTTC,CASSGQGSPETQYF
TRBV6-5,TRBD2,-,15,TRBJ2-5,TGTGCCAGCAGTTACACTAGCGGGGGGCAAGAGACCCAGTACTTC,CASSYTSGGQETQYF
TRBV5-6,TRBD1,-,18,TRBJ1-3,TGTGCCAGCAGCCCAATAGCAGGACAGGGGGCCAGAGGAAACACCATATATTTT,CASSPIAGQGARGNTIYF
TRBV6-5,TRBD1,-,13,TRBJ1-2,TGTGCCAGCAGTGAGACAGGGGGCTATGGCTACACCTTC,CASSETGGYGYTF
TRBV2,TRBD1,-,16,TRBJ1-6,TGTGCCAGCAGTGTAAGACAGGGCTTCTATAATTCACCCCTCCACTTT,CASSVRQGFYNSPLHF
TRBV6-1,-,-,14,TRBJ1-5,TGTGCCAGCGGTCGCTCGGGTAGCAATCAGCCCCAGCATTTT,CASGRSGSNQPQHF
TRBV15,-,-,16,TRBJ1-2,TGTGCCACCAGCAGCCACCGTGCAGGCGAGATACGTGGCTACACCTTC,CATSSHRAGEIRGYTF
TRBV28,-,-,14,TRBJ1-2,TGTGCCAGCAGTGAAGGGGCAGGGCCCTATGGCTACACCTTC,CASSEGAGPYGYTF
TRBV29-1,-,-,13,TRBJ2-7,TGCAGCGTTGTGCGTCCGGGGTTCCACGAGCAGTACTTC,CSVVRPGFHEQYF
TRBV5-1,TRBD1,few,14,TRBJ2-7,TGCGCCAGCAGGGGACAGCCTACCGTCTACGAGCAGTACTTC,CASRGQPTVYEQYF
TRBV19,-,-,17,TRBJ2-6,TGTGCCAGTGGAGTATTGCTCCTGCGGGATGGGGCCAACGTCCTGACTTTC,CASGVLLLRDGANVLTF
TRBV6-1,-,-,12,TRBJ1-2,TGTGCCAGCAGTTCGACCGCTAGGGGCTACACCTTC,CASSSTARGYTF
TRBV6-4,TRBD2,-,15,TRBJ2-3,TGTGCCAGCAGTCGTAGCGGGGGGGCCACAGATACGCAGTATTTT,CASSRSGGATDTQYF
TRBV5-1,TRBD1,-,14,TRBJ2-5,TGCGCCAGCAGCTATGACAGGGTCCAAGAGACCCAGTACTTC,CASSYDRVQETQYF
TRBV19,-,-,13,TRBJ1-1,TGTGCCAGTAGTGAACACCAGAACACTGAAGCTTTCTTT,CASSEHQNTEAFF